One T cell receptor beta chain is described in this entry. This entry belongs to a study of blood T cell repertoires in COVID-19. Background on the study: Acute and convalescent COVID-19 specimens originated in the United States, Italy and Spain. Sources were T cells, B-cell-depleted T cells, or PBMCs; the material itself was cDNA or gDNA.

CDR1 and CDR2 from the germline V gene are SGHRS and YFSETQ. The CDR3 covers 14 residues. V dropped 0 bases and J dropped 3 bases, with 10 bases sitting between them. Clones were sequenced by immunoSEQ multiplex PCR, and TCRdb holds only the in-frame ones, with some missing. The data show 250,000 to 350,000 clones, under 85% seen once. This clonotype originated in a human donor with COVID-19, enrolled during active disease. The donor label of this sample is uncertain. Sequencing input: peripheral blood. The chain carries TRBV5-1 and TRBJ2-7; a weak D match, TRBD2 (5 bases). CDR3 bases: TGCGCCAGCAGCTTGGGGTGGGAGAGCTACGAGCAGTACTTC. Its protein product is CASSLGWESYEQYF.